A few counts support the clone carrying this T cell receptor beta chain. Its antigen is still unknown. The CDR3 covers 18 residues. TCRdb independently ran MiXCR on the RACE reads; one entry per CDR3 protein. The sample yields fewer than 100,000 distinct CDR3 sequences, 9.5% to 15% seen once. Sample time point: patch test 1, 2 weeks after DPC sensitization. Noted treatment: therapeutic diphenylcyclopropenone sensitization with weekly scalp DPC. Alopecia patients deemed DPC-suitable, aged 18 to 70, excluding pregnancy. This sample is drawn from a study of human T cells and chemical hapten exposure. Regarding the study as a whole: With regard to DPC sensitization, TCRs above 1 in 1000 frequency did not change.

The sample here was whole blood, taken in connection with sensitization to the hapten diphenylcyclopropenone (DPC). This receptor was taken from a woman in her thirties or forties with alopecia areata. Some clones in this sample may be carry-over from other donors' samples. The chain recombines TRBV21-1 with TRBJ2-3; TRBD1 is the table's D call and was not checked against the DNA. TRBV21-1 is listed as a pseudogene. The CDR3 sequence: CASSKVGHNSLSTDTQYF. DNA for the CDR3: TGTGCCAGCAGCAAAGTTGGACACAACTCCCTTTCCACAGATACGCAGTATTTT.